The 10 T cell receptor beta chains presented below share a single source sample, sequenced in a study of shared clonotypes between healthy human individuals. Produced via immunoSEQ multiplex PCR; TCRdb's table is partial and in-frame only. Seen here are hundreds of thousands of clones, around three quarters observed once, and the top ten hold 1.5% to 2%. Material for sequencing was memory CD4+ T cells sorted from blood. Subset: CD45RA-negative fraction. These receptors originate from a woman in her 30s in good health.

The chain uses TRBV2 and TRBJ1-1; maybe TRBD1 (5 bases). Germline assignment: CDR1 SNHLY and CDR2 FYNNEI. Trimming took off 3 bases at V and 4 bases at J, with 12 bases between the two ends. The CDR3 is 14 amino acids. The CDR3 is CASSDKGYRTEAFF. CDR3 DNA: TGTGCCAGCAGTGATAAGGGGTATCGCACTGAAGCTTTCTTT.

This chain connects TRBV5-1 to TRBJ2-7; 10 positions match TRBD1. After removal of 4 bases from V and 5 bases from J, the junction contained 6 bases not matched to a gene. The CDR3 consists of 14 residues. Germline V gene lookup returns CDR1 SGHRS and CDR2 YFSETQ. CDR3 residues: CASSPRQGANEQYF. CDR3 bases: TGCGCCAGCAGCCCCCGACAGGGGGCCAACGAGCAGTACTTC.

This clone was detected only a few times. The chain uses TRBV19 and TRBJ1-4; D is unclear. V lost 1 base, J lost 10 bases, and 13 bases lay in between. The CDR3 extends over 14 amino acids. Germline CDR1 and CDR2: LNHDA and SQIVND (reference sequence). Here the CDR3 reads CASSIVDRLGKLFF. CDR3 DNA: TGTGCCAGTAGTATAGTGGACCGCCTCGGAAAACTGTTTTTT. Complete variable domain (other parts from reference TRBV19 and TRBJ1-4): DGGITQSPKYLFRKEGQNVTLSCEQNLNHDAMYWYRQDPGQGLRLIYYSQIVNDFQKGDIAEGYSVSREKKESFPLTVTSAQKNPTAFYLCASSIVDRLGKLFFGSGTQLSVL.

V usage is TRBV7-9 and J usage is TRBJ1-2, with 9 bases lining up with TRBD1. The V and J ends lost 5 bases and 6 bases, in that order; junction bases with no gene match: 10. The CDR3 is made up of 15 amino acids. Germline V gene data show CDR1 as SEHNR and CDR2 as FQNEAQ (reference sequence). The CDR3 DNA reads as TGTGCCAGCAGCGCAATAAACGGACAGGGGAATGGCTACACCTTC. The encoded protein is CASSAINGQGNGYTF.

V usage is TRBV28 and J usage is TRBJ2-5, with TRBD2 identical over 8 bases. V shed 6 bases and J 3 bases; nucleotides not matched to a gene: 6. CDR1 is MDHEN, CDR2 SYDVKM, per germline. The length of the CDR3 is 14 residues. The CDR3 nucleotides are TGTGCCAGCAGCGTCGGGGGGGCCAAAGAGACCCAGTACTTC. Translated: CASSVGGAKETQYF.

This clone has only one observation. The CDR3 DNA is TGTGCCAGCAGCGCTAGCGGGAGAACCCCCCCGGGAACCTACGAGCAGTACTTC. Its protein is CASSASGRTPPGTYEQYF. This chain links TRBV9 with TRBJ2-7; 10 bases align to TRBD2. The CDR3 is 18 amino acids. The J segment lost 2 bases and the V segment lost 3 bases, leaving 14 bases of the junction unmatched. Germline V lookup: CDR1 SGDLS, CDR2 YYNGEE.

The chain recombines TRBV7-8 with TRBJ2-2; unclear D gene. CDR1 is SGHVS and CDR2 is FQNEAQ in the germline V gene. This CDR3 spans 13 amino acids. V was trimmed by 1 base and J by 5 bases, leaving 5 bases between them. CDR3 protein: CASSLGWTGELFF. DNA of the CDR3: TGTGCCAGCAGCTTAGGTTGGACCGGGGAGCTGTTTTTT.

The chain combines TRBV5-5 with TRBJ2-6; D is ambiguous. The CDR3 runs 17 residues. Germline V gives CDR1 SGHKS, CDR2 YYEKEE (reference sequence). Between the trimmed V and J ends, which lost 7 bases and 5 bases, there was a span of 22 bases. The DNA of the CDR3 is TGTGCCAGCGTCCGGAATCTCGCACAAAGTCGGGCCAACGTCCTGACTTTC. Translation gives CASVRNLAQSRANVLTF.

The chain uses TRBV5-1 and TRBJ2-1, with D perhaps TRBD2 (5 bases). The CDR3 runs 15 residues. Trimming took 1 base from V and 4 from J, leaving 12 bases between them. CDR1 and CDR2 (germline): SGHRS, YFSETQ. DNA for the CDR3: TGCGCCAGCAGCTTGAGGGATGGAGGATACAATGAGCAGTTCTTC. Its translation: CASSLRDGGYNEQFF. Full variable domain (rest looked up from reference TRBV5-1 and TRBJ2-1): KAGVTQTPRYLIKTRGQQVTLSCSPISGHRSVSWYQQTPGQGLQFLFEYFSETQRNKGNFPGRFSGRQFSNSRSEMNVSTLELGDSALYLCASSLRDGGYNEQFFGPGTRLTVL.

The V call is TRBV2, the J call TRBJ2-2, with 16 bases matching TRBD2. V shed 3 bases and J 8 bases; nucleotides not matched to a gene: 6. CDR3 length equals 17 residues. Germline assignment: CDR1 SNHLY and CDR2 FYNNEI. CDR3 nucleotide sequence: TGTGCCAGCAGTGACCAGGGACTAGCGGGAGGGTTGGGGGAGCTGTTTTTT. Its protein is CASSDQGLAGGLGELFF.